Listed below are T cell receptor beta chains from one sample, sequenced in a study of T cells in Graves' hyperthyroidism and ophthalmopathy. Using its own MiXCR run on the multiplex PCR reads, TCRdb lists one record per CDR3 protein. This table has 200,000 to 250,000 distinct CDR3 sequences, about a sixth appearing once. Material: blood. The receptors originated from a woman aged 45-60 years with Graves' hyperthyroidism. Each CDR3 is given with its conserved first and last residue. The order of the fields is J gene, clone size, D gene, V gene, CDR3 protein, CDR3 DNA. D genes are given only for firm matches. Expanded clones are given a class, and other clones once, few, many or no size at all.

>TRBJ2-7|many|TRBD2|TRBV11-3
CASSKRTSVAYEQYF
TGTGCCAGCAGCAAAAGGACTAGCGTCGCCTACGAGCAGTACTTC
>TRBJ2-5|many|TRBD1|TRBV20-1
CSAKGQEVETQYF
TGCAGTGCTAAAGGACAGGAGGTAGAGACCCAGTACTTC
>TRBJ2-1|.|TRBD2|TRBV27
CASSSGLAANEQFF
TGTGCCAGCAGTTCTGGACTAGCGGCGAATGAGCAGTTCTTC
>TRBJ1-6|few|.|TRBV10-2
CASGKPGGNSPLHF
TGCGCCAGCGGGAAGCCTGGGGGTAATTCACCCCTCCACTTT
>TRBJ2-7|many|TRBD2|TRBV7-9
CASSLPLAGASYEQYF
TGTGCCAGCAGCTTACCCCTAGCGGGAGCGTCCTACGAGCAGTACTTC
>TRBJ2-7|many|TRBD2|TRBV2
CASSDSTSSYEQYF
TGTGCCAGCAGTGACTCGACTAGCAGCTACGAGCAGTACTTC
>TRBJ2-1|many|.|TRBV7-9
CASSIQGLEQFF
TGTGCCAGCAGCATACAGGGCCTTGAGCAGTTCTTC
>TRBJ1-1|many|.|TRBV6-1
CASSSEGSPATEAFF
TGTGCCAGCAGCTCCGAGGGGAGTCCTGCCACTGAAGCTTTCTTT
>TRBJ2-1|many|.|TRBV3-1
CASSRLVEQFF
TGTGCCAGCAGTCGACTGGTTGAGCAGTTCTTC
>TRBJ2-7|many|.|TRBV2
CASNPRRTYEQYF
TGTGCCAGCAACCCCCGGCGGACCTACGAGCAGTACTTC
>TRBJ2-2|.|.|TRBV2
CASSEGPGELFF
TGTGCCAGCAGTGAAGGACCCGGGGAGCTGTTTTTT
>TRBJ2-2|.|TRBD1|TRBV29-1
CSVRQGVNTGELFF
TGCAGCGTCCGGCAGGGGGTTAACACCGGGGAGCTGTTTTTT
>TRBJ1-2|.|TRBD1|TRBV7-2
CASSLGLQGAIGYTF
TGTGCCAGCAGCCTCGGCCTACAGGGGGCGATAGGCTACACCTTC
>TRBJ2-5|many|.|TRBV6-8
CASSYSSRGETQYF
TGTGCCAGCAGTTACTCGTCTCGAGGAGAGACCCAGTACTTC
>TRBJ2-5|many|.|TRBV27
CASSLWGAAYQETQYF
TGTGCCAGCAGTTTATGGGGGGCGGCGTACCAAGAGACCCAGTACTTC
>TRBJ2-1|.|.|TRBV10-3
CAITDSESYEQFF
TGTGCCATCACGGACAGCGAATCCTACGAGCAGTTCTTC
>TRBJ2-7|many|.|TRBV24-1
CATSDGRSLRPYEQYF
TGTGCCACCAGTGATGGACGGAGCCTGCGTCCCTACGAGCAGTACTTC
>TRBJ2-7|many|.|TRBV11-3
CASSLDRIGISYEQYF
TGTGCCAGCAGCTTAGATCGTATAGGCATCTCCTACGAGCAGTACTTC
>TRBJ1-2|many|.|TRBV20-1
CSARAGVRGAGGYTF
TGCAGTGCTAGAGCCGGAGTCAGGGGCGCGGGTGGCTACACCTTC
>TRBJ1-6|many|.|TRBV18
CASSPGGRSIYNSPLHF
TGTGCCAGCTCACCCGGGGGGCGAAGCATCTATAATTCACCCCTCCACTTT
>TRBJ2-1|many|TRBD2|TRBV2
CASRSSGNNEQFF
TGTGCCAGCAGGTCTAGCGGGAACAATGAGCAGTTCTTC
>TRBJ2-2|.|TRBD1|TRBV7-6
CASLRGPNTGELFF
TGTGCCAGCCTAAGGGGGCCGAACACCGGGGAGCTGTTTTTT